Detailed here is one T cell receptor (beta chain). The source of the sample is a study of blood T cell repertoires in COVID-19. Across the study: Sources were T cells, B-cell-depleted T cells, or PBMCs; the material itself was cDNA or gDNA.

The CDR3 loop spans 17 amino acids. CDR1 is KGHSH and CDR2 is LQKENI in the germline V gene. V shed 6 bases and J shed 0 bases, with 15 bases lying between them. Per the original data handling: Estimated nucleated cell counts came from reference gene primer amplification. Measured with immunoSEQ multiplex PCR; TCRdb has only the in-frame clones, and not every one. D and trimming were read from the DNA, whereas the V and J calls and clone size are those reported in that table. Of roughly 99,000 clones in the sample, about 87% were seen once. Sequencing used peripheral blood. This clonotype originated in a man aged 45 to 65 with active or convalescent COVID-19. The rearrangement uses TRBV18 and TRBJ2-6, with a weak D call TRBD2 (5 bases). The CDR3 spells CASSFWTGSSGANVLTF. In DNA form, the CDR3 reads TGTGCCAGCTCGTTCTGGACGGGATCCTCTGGGGCCAACGTCCTGACTTTC.